What follows are 11 T cell receptor beta chains derived from one specimen sequenced in a study of cytomegalovirus exposure and HLA in healthy donors. Primers included in the PCR were 60 Vbeta and 13 Jbeta primers. Assay used: immunoSEQ multiplex PCR; TCRdb lists only in-frame clones, some missing. Here the sample spans approximately 150,000 clones, roughly 79% being singletons. Sequenced sample: PBMCs. The receptors here all came from a woman aged 45 to 65 in good health and CMV-seronegative.

The chain is built from TRBV9 and TRBJ1-6; no clear D gene. Trimming left V 3 bases short and J 11 bases short, with 15 bases between. The length of the CDR3 is 14 residues. Germline assignment: CDR1 SGDLS and CDR2 YYNGEE. CDR3 nucleotides: TGTGCCAGCAGCGGGGTGGGGAGGTGGGCACCCCTCCACTTT. It specifies CASSGVGRWAPLHF.

The J gene is TRBJ2-5, the V gene TRBV19; 7 nucleotides agree with TRBD1. The germline V gene has CDR1 LNHDA and CDR2 SQIVND (reference sequence). The CDR3 length is 13 residues. V shed 7 bases, J shed 4 bases, and the junction held 6 bases outside the gene matches. The CDR3 region has the DNA TGTGCCAGTACTAGGGGGCGCGGAGAGACCCAGTACTTC. Translating gives CASTRGRGETQYF.

V gene TRBV30 combines with J gene TRBJ2-1; D perhaps matches TRBD2 (6 bases). The CDR3 is 17 residues long. V was clipped by 8 bases and J by 0 bases, with 23 bases between them. From germline, CDR1 is GTSNPN and CDR2 SVGIG (reference sequence). The CDR3 sequence: CAPPSGSADSSYNEQFF. CDR3 DNA: TGTGCCCCCCCTTCCGGGAGCGCTGATAGCTCCTACAATGAGCAGTTCTTC.

This clone was counted a few times. The rearrangement links TRBV5-1 to TRBJ2-7; D perhaps matches TRBD1 (6 bases). The germline V gene has CDR1 SGHRS and CDR2 YFSETQ. V was trimmed by 0 bases and J by 6 bases, leaving 10 bases between them. This CDR3 region has 13 residues. The CDR3 sequence: CASSLGRGLEQYF. The DNA for the CDR3 is TGCGCCAGCAGCTTGGGCAGGGGCCTCGAGCAGTACTTC.

The CDR3 loop is CSVEDPSGVYYEQYF. In DNA, the CDR3 is TGCAGCGTTGAAGATCCTAGCGGGGTGTATTACGAGCAGTACTTC. The chain employs TRBV29-1 and TRBJ2-7, with TRBD2 identical over 9 bases. The CDR3 spans 15 residues. Losses at the gene ends were 0 bases for V and 4 bases for J; bases not matched to a gene: 7. CDR1 SQVTM and CDR2 ANQGSEA come from the germline V gene.

The genes are TRBV2 and TRBJ2-1; perhaps TRBD2 as D (6 bases). Per germline, CDR1 SNHLY and CDR2 FYNNEI. The CDR3 is 15 amino acids. V was cut by 4 bases and J by 1 base, with 11 bases left in between. CDR3 protein: CASSVQRASYNEQFF. The DNA of the CDR3 is TGTGCCAGCAGTGTTCAGCGGGCATCCTACAATGAGCAGTTCTTC. The full variable domain, its missing parts supplied by reference TRBV2 and TRBJ2-1, is EPEVTQTPSHQVTQMGQEVILRCVPISNHLYFYWYRQILGQKVEFLVSFYNNEISEKSEIFDDQFSVERPDGSNFTLKIRSTKLEDSAMYFCASSVQRASYNEQFFGPGTRLTVL.

The V gene is TRBV4-2, the J gene TRBJ2-2; perhaps TRBD2 as D (6 bases). V dropped 0 bases and J dropped 1 base, with 9 bases sitting between them. Per the germline V gene, CDR1 is LGHNA and CDR2 is YNFKEQ. CDR3 length equals 16 residues. The CDR3 DNA reads TGTGCCAGCAGCCAAGAGCACGGGAGGAACACCGGGGAGCTGTTTTTT. As protein: CASSQEHGRNTGELFF.

This clone has more than one count but fewer than ten. The V call is TRBV19, the J call TRBJ1-2, with TRBD1 matching 7 bases. The CDR3 consists of 15 residues. J lost 3 bases, V lost 7 bases, and 11 bases had no gene match. Germline CDR1 is LNHDA and CDR2 is SQIVND (reference sequence). In nucleotides, the CDR3 is TGTGCCAGTATTTCGGGGGACAGCCGGGACTATGGCTACACCTTC. Protein sequence: CASISGDSRDYGYTF.

The rearrangement joins TRBV5-6 to TRBJ1-2; unclear D gene. The CDR3 has 14 residues. The germline V gene encodes CDR1 SGHDT and CDR2 YYEEEE. Trimming pared 3 bases from V and 0 bases from J, leaving 9 bases between. In DNA, the CDR3 is TGTGCCAGCAGCTCGAGGAACGCTAACTATGGCTACACCTTC. Translating gives CASSSRNANYGYTF.

The chain couples TRBV25-1 to TRBJ1-2; D gene ambiguous. Germline V gene sequence: CDR1 MGHDK, CDR2 SYGVNS. The V and J ends lost 6 bases and 5 bases respectively, with 13 bases between them. The length of the CDR3 is 13 residues. CDR3 loop: CASSREMGYGYTF. In DNA form, the CDR3 reads TGTGCCAGCAGCCGGGAGATGGGGTATGGCTACACCTTC.

V gene TRBV19 combines with J gene TRBJ2-7; 8 bases match TRBD1. The V segment lost 7 bases and the J segment 5 bases; nucleotides outside the gene matches: 13. Germline V gene lookup returns CDR1 LNHDA and CDR2 SQIVND (reference sequence). This CDR3 comprises 15 residues. For the CDR3, the DNA is TGTGCCAGTAAAGGACAGGGTGAAAAGATCGACGAGCAGTACTTC. Protein product: CASKGQGEKIDEQYF.